This T cell receptor beta chain was documented in a study of shared T cell receptors in the human thymus. Repertoires were generated with immunoSEQ multiplex PCR, while TCRdb's copy carries only in-frame clones and drops some. This table holds about 660,000 clones, over 75% found once. Germline V lookup: CDR1 MNHNS, CDR2 SASEGT. The CDR3 totals 15 residues. V lost 2 bases and J lost 2, with 10 bases in between. These data are also associated with another study on human thymus T cells. That source adds: Thymus tissue for the work was resected from patients undergoing corrective heart surgery. Thymic and blood repertoires seemed to show skewed V and J gene use. Related research examined unrelated individuals and reported that their thymic repertoires overlapped highly.

The sequenced sample consisted of thymocytes. This TCR came from a boy under three years old with a congenital heart defect. The chain is built from TRBV6-1 and TRBJ2-1, with D perhaps matching TRBD2 (5 bases). The CDR3 protein is CASSETGGPYNEQFF. CDR3 DNA: TGTGCCAGCAGTGAAACGGGCGGGCCCTACAATGAGCAGTTCTTC.